This is a list of T cell receptor beta chains from one sample in a study of cytomegalovirus exposure and HLA in healthy donors. This table comes from immunoSEQ multiplex PCR, and its TCRdb copy is limited to in-frame clones, with some not included. The sample has approximately 190,000 clones; about 77% are singletons. Sequenced: PBMCs. The receptors originated from a woman aged 30 to 39 in good health and CMV-seropositive. Both conserved end residues are part of each CDR3. Fields, in order: V gene, clone size, J gene, D gene, CDR3 DNA, CDR3 protein. D genes are given only for firm matches. Clone size is not always given. Where it is, it says once, few, many or a class for expanded clones.

>TRBV6-5|.|TRBJ1-1|TRBD1
TGTGCCAGCAGTTACTCTGGGACAGGGGACGCTTTCTTT
CASSYSGTGDAFF
>TRBV6-5|.|TRBJ1-2|TRBD1
TGTGCCAGCAGTTACTCGGGGACAGGGGGAATGGATGGCTACACCTTC
CASSYSGTGGMDGYTF
>TRBV6-5|.|TRBJ2-3|TRBD2
TGTGCCAGCAGTTTCGCGGGACTAGGAAACACAGATACGCAGTATTTT
CASSFAGLGNTDTQYF
>TRBV7-3|.|TRBJ2-1|TRBD2
TGTGCCAGCAGTTCTAGCGGGGGGCAAAATGAGCAGTTCTTC
CASSSSGGQNEQFF
>TRBV7-9|.|TRBJ1-1|TRBD1
TGTGCCAGCAGCTTAGCGGGGACAGTTGGTTCTGAAGCTTTCTTT
CASSLAGTVGSEAFF
>TRBV5-1|.|TRBJ1-5|.
TGCGCCAGCAGCTTGGATTATAGCAATCAGCCCCAGCATTTT
CASSLDYSNQPQHF
>TRBV5-1|once|TRBJ2-5|TRBD2
TGCGCCAGCGGTGGACTAGCGGGGGCCGAGACCCAGTACTTC
CASGGLAGAETQYF
>TRBV13|.|TRBJ2-3|TRBD1
TGTGCCAGCAGCTTAGGCGGGACAGGGTTCACAGATACGCAGTATTTT
CASSLGGTGFTDTQYF
>TRBV4-2|few|TRBJ2-2|TRBD2
TGTGCCAGCAGCCCAAGGTTGCGGGGGGCACCCACCGGGGAGCTGTTTTTT
CASSPRLRGAPTGELFF
>TRBV7-2|.|TRBJ2-7|TRBD2
TGTGCCAGCAGCTGGACTAGCGGATCCTCCTACGAGCAGTACTTC
CASSWTSGSSYEQYF
>TRBV28|few|TRBJ2-7|TRBD2
TGTGCCAGCAGCTCTACCGGGACTAGCGGGAGAGGTGAGCAGTACTTC
CASSSTGTSGRGEQYF
>TRBV14|.|TRBJ2-1|TRBD2
TGTGCCAGCAGTCCCCGGTGGACTAGCGGGGGTAATGAGCAGTTCTTC
CASSPRWTSGGNEQFF
>TRBV27|.|TRBJ1-5|.
TGTACATCAGGGCATAGCAATCAGCCCCAGCATTTT
CTSGHSNQPQHF
>TRBV6-6|.|TRBJ2-7|.
TGTGCCAGCAGTTATGGCAGGGTGATCTCCTACGAGCAGTACTTC
CASSYGRVISYEQYF
>TRBV11-2|.|TRBJ2-1|TRBD2
TGTGCCAGCGGCGGCCGTCTAGCGGGAGGCGATGAGCAGTTCTTC
CASGGRLAGGDEQFF
>TRBV7-2|.|TRBJ2-1|TRBD2
TGTGCCAGCAGCTTAGGTAGCGGGACCTACAATGAGCAGTTCTTC
CASSLGSGTYNEQFF
>TRBV18|.|TRBJ2-2|.
TGTGCCAGCTCACTCCGGGGAGACACCGGGGAGCTGTTTTTT
CASSLRGDTGELFF
>TRBV5-6|.|TRBJ1-5|.
TGTGCCAGCAGCTTGCGGCAGCGGGTGGGCAATCAGCCCCAGCATTTT
CASSLRQRVGNQPQHF
>TRBV6-5|.|TRBJ2-7|.
TGTGCCAGCAGTTACGACAGGAGGTACGAGCAGTACTTC
CASSYDRRYEQYF
>TRBV7-3|.|TRBJ2-2|TRBD2
TGTGCCAGCAGCCCTCGGGGGGGGGCGGACACCGGGGAGCTGTTTTTT
CASSPRGGADTGELFF
>TRBV7-6|once|TRBJ2-7|.
TGTGCCAGCAGCTTATTGGGGAGGGAGCAGTACTTC
CASSLLGREQYF
>TRBV4-3|.|TRBJ1-2|TRBD1
TGCGCCAGCAGCCCCCAGGGACAGGGAGGCTATGGCTACACCTTC
CASSPQGQGGYGYTF
>TRBV5-1|.|TRBJ1-2|.
TGCGCCAGCAGCCCGGACGGGACTAACTATGGCTACACCTTC
CASSPDGTNYGYTF
>TRBV7-9|.|TRBJ1-2|.
TGTGCCAGCAGCCCTTCCGGGGGTGGTTTGGATGGCTACACCTTC
CASSPSGGGLDGYTF
>TRBV14|.|TRBJ1-2|.
TGTGCCAGCAGCCAGGAGGGGCCCTATGGCTACACCTTC
CASSQEGPYGYTF
>TRBV5-5|.|TRBJ2-1|.
TGTGCCAGCAGCTTGGCCTGGGGGCAGCACAATGAGCAGTTCTTC
CASSLAWGQHNEQFF
>TRBV7-9|.|TRBJ1-2|.
TGTGCCAGCAGCTTAGACGGGGGAAACTATGGCTACACCTTC
CASSLDGGNYGYTF
>TRBV6-5|once|TRBJ1-1|.
TGTGCCAGCAACATGGACAGCCAGAACACTGAAGCTTTCTTT
CASNMDSQNTEAFF